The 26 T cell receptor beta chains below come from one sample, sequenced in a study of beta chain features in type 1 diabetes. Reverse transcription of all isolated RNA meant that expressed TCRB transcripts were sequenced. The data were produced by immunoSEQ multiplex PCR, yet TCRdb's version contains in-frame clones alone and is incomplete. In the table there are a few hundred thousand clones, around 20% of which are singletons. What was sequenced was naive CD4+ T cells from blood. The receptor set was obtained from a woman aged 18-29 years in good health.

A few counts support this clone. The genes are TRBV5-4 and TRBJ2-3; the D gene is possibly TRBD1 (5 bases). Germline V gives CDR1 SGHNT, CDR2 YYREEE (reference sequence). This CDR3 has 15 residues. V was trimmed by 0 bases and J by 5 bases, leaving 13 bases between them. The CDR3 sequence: CASSLASRAEDTQYF. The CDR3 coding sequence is TGTGCCAGCAGCTTGGCTTCCAGGGCTGAAGATACGCAGTATTTT.

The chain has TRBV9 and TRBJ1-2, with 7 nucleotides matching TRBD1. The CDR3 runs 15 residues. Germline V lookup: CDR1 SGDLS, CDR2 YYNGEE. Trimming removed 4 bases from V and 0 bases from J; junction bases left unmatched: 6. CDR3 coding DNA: TGTGCCAGCAGCACCCGCGGGACAGCTAACTATGGCTACACCTTC. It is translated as CASSTRGTANYGYTF.

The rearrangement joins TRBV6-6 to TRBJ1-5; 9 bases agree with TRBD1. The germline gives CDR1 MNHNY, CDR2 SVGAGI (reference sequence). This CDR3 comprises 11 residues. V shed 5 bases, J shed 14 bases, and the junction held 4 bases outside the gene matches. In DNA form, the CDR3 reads TGTGCCAGCAGTCGGGACAGGGAAGAGCATTTT. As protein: CASSRDREEHF.

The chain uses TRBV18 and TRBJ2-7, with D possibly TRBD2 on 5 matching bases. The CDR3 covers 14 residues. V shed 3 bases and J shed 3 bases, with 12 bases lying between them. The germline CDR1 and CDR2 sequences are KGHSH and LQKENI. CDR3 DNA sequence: TGTGCCAGCTCACCTCAGGACGGACTCTACGAGCAGTACTTC. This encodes CASSPQDGLYEQYF.

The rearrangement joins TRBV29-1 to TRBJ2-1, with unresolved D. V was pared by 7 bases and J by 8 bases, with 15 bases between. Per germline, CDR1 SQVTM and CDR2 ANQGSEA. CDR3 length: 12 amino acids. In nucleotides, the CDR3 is TGCAGCGCCGAAGGTAACCTAGATGAGCAGTTCTTC. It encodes CSAEGNLDEQFF.

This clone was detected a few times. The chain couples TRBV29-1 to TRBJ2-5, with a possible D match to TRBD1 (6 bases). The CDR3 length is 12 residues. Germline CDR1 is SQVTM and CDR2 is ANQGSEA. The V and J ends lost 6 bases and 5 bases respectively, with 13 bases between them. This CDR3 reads CSVDTGWETQYF. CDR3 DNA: TGCAGCGTCGATACAGGGTGGGAGACCCAGTACTTC. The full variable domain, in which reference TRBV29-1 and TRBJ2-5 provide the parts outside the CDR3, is SAVISQKPSRDICQRGTSLTIQCQVDSQVTMMFWYRQQPGQSLTLIATANQGSEATYESGFVIDKFPISRPNLTFSTLTVSNMSPEDSSIYLCSVDTGWETQYFGPGTRLLVL.

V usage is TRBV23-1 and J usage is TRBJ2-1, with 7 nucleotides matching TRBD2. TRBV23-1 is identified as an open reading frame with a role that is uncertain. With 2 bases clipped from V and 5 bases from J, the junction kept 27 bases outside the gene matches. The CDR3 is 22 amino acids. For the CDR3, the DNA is TGCGCCAGCAGTCAAACGGGCAGGGAGGTAGCGGGCTTTCCTATACTAAACAATGAGCAGTTCTTC. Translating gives CASSQTGREVAGFPILNNEQFF.

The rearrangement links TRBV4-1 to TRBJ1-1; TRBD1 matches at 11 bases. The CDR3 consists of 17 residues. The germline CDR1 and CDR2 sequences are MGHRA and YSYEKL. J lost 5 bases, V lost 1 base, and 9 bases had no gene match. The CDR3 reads CASSQARLGQGGTEAFF. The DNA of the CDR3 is TGCGCCAGCAGCCAAGCGCGGCTGGGACAGGGGGGAACTGAAGCTTTCTTT.

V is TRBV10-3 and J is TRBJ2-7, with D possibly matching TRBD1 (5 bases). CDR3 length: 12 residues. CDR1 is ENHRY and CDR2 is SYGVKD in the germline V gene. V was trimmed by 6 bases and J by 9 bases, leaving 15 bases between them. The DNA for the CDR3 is TGTGCCATCAGGGACAATACGGAGACGCAGTACTTC. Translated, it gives CAIRDNTETQYF.

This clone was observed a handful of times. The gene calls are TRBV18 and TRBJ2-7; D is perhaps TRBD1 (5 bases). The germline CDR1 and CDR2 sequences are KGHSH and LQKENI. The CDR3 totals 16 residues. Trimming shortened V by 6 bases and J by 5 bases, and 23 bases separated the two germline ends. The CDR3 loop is CASSPTPAGFRNEQYF. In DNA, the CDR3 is TGTGCCAGCTCCCCCACCCCCGCAGGGTTTAGAAACGAGCAGTACTTC.

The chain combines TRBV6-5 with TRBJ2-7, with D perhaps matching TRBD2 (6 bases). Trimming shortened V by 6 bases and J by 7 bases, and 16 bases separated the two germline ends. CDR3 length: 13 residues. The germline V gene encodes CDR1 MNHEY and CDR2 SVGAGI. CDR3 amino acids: CASSPWDSKEQYF. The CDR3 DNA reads TGTGCCAGCAGCCCCTGGGACTCGAAAGAGCAGTACTTC.

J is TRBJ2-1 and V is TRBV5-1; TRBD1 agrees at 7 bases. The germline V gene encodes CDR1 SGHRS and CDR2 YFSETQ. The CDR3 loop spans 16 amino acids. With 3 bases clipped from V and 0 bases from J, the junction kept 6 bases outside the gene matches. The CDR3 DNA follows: TGCGCCAGCAGCTCGGGACAGACAAGCTCCTACAATGAGCAGTTCTTC. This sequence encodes CASSSGQTSSYNEQFF.

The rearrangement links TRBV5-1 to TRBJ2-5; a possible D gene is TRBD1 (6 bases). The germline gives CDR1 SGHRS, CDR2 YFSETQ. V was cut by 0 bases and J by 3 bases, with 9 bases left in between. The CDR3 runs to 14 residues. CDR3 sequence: CASSLGSGEETQYF. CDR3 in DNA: TGCGCCAGCAGCTTGGGTTCAGGGGAAGAGACCCAGTACTTC.

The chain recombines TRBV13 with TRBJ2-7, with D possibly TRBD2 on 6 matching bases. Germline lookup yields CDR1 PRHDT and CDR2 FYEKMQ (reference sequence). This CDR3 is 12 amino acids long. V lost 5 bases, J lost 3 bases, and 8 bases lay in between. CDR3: CASSKDYYEQYF. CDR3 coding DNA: TGTGCCAGCAGCAAGGACTACTACGAGCAGTACTTC.

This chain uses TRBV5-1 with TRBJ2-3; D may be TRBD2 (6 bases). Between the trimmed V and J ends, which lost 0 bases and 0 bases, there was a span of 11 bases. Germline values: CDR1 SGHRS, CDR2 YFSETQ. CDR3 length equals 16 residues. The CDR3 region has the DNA TGCGCCAGCAGCTTGGGCGGGACGACTAGCACAGATACGCAGTATTTT. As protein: CASSLGGTTSTDTQYF.

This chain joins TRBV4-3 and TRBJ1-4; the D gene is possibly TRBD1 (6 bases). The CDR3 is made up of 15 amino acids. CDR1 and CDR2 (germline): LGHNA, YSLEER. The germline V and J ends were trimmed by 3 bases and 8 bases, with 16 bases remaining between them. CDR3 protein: CASSHNTQGREKLFF. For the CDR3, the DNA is TGCGCCAGCAGCCATAATACACAGGGTCGGGAAAAACTGTTTTTT.

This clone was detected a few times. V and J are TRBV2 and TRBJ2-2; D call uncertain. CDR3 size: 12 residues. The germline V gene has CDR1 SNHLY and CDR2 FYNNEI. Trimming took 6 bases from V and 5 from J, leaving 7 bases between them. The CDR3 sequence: CASRLTTGELFF. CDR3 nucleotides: TGTGCCAGCAGGCTCACTACCGGGGAGCTGTTTTTT.

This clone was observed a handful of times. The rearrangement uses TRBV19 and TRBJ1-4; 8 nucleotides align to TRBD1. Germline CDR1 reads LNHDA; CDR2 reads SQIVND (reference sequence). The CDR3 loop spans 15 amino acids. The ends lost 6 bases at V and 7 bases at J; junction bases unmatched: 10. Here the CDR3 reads CASRPGQGLTEKLFF. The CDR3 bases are TGTGCCAGTAGACCCGGACAGGGTCTAACTGAAAAACTGTTTTTT. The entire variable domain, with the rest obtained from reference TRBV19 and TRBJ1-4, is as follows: DGGITQSPKYLFRKEGQNVTLSCEQNLNHDAMYWYRQDPGQGLRLIYYSQIVNDFQKGDIAEGYSVSREKKESFPLTVTSAQKNPTAFYLCASRPGQGLTEKLFFGSGTQLSVL.

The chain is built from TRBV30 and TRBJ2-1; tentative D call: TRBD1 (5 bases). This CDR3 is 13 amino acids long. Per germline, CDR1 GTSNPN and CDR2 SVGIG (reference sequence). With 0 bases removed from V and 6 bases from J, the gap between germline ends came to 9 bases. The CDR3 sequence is CAWSVLGPNEQFF. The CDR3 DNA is TGTGCCTGGAGTGTATTGGGGCCCAATGAGCAGTTCTTC.

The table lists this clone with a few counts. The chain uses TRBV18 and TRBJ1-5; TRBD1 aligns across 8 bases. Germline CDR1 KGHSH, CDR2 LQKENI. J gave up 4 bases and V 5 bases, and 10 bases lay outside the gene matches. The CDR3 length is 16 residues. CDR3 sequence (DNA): TGTGCCAGCTCATATCGGACAGGGACGGGGAATCAGCCCCAGCATTTT. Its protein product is CASSYRTGTGNQPQHF. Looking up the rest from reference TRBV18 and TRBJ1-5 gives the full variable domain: NAGVMQNPRHLVRRRGQEARLRCSPMKGHSHVYWYRQLPEEGLKFMVYLQKENIIDESGMPKERFSAEFPKEGPSILRIQQVVRGDSAAYFCASSYRTGTGNQPQHFGDGTRLSIL.

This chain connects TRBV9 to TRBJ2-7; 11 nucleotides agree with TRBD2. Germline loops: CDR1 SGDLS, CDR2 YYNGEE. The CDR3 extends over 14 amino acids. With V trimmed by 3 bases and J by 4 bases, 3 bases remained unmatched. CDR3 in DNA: TGTGCCAGCAGCGGCGCTAGCGGGGGGTACGAGCAGTACTTC. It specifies CASSGASGGYEQYF.

The CDR3 here is CASSFREGSSYEQYF. The CDR3 bases are TGCGCCAGCAGCTTCAGGGAGGGTTCTTCCTACGAGCAGTACTTC. The V call is TRBV5-1, the J call TRBJ2-7, with 7 bases lining up with TRBD2. The CDR3 is 15 amino acids. Trimming took 2 bases from V and 1 from J; bases not matched to a gene: 6. Germline-derived CDR1 and CDR2 are SGHRS and YFSETQ.

CDR3 sequence (DNA): TGTGCCTGGAGTGTAGGTAGCGGGAGGGATACGCAGTATTTT. Translating gives CAWSVGSGRDTQYF. The chain couples TRBV30 to TRBJ2-3; 10 bases are a match to TRBD2. Germline lookup yields CDR1 GTSNPN and CDR2 SVGIG (reference sequence). The CDR3 length is 14 residues. The V gene end was trimmed by 0 bases and the J gene end by 6 bases; junction bases not matched to a gene: 3.

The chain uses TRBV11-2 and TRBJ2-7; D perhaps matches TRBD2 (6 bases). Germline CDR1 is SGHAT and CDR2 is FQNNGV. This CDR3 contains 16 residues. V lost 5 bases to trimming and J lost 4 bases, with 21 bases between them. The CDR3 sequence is CASSHVSGDRPYEQYF. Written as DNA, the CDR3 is TGTGCCAGCAGCCACGTGTCGGGAGATAGACCATACGAGCAGTACTTC.

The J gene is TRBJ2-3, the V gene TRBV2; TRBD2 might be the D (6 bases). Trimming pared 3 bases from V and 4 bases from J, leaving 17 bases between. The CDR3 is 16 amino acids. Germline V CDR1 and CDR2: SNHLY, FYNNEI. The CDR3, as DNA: TGTGCCAGCAGTGATGGGATTCAGCGGGCCGCAGATACGCAGTATTTT. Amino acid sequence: CASSDGIQRAADTQYF. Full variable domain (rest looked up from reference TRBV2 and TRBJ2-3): EPEVTQTPSHQVTQMGQEVILRCVPISNHLYFYWYRQILGQKVEFLVSFYNNEISEKSEIFDDQFSVERPDGSNFTLKIRSTKLEDSAMYFCASSDGIQRAADTQYFGPGTRLTVL.

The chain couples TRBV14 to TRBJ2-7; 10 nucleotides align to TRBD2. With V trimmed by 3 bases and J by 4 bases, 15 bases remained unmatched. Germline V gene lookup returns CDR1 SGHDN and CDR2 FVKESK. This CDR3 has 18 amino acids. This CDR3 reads CASSQRPTSSGSLYEQYF. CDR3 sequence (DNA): TGTGCCAGCAGCCAGAGACCCACCTCTAGCGGGAGTTTGTACGAGCAGTACTTC.